This T cell receptor beta chain is drawn from a study of cytomegalovirus exposure and HLA in healthy donors. Study-wide results and caveats: Three CMV-associated chains were confirmed in vitro to be specific for CMV antigens. The study labeled more than 150 TCR beta chains cytomegalovirus-associated.

As to this clone: Antigen specificity is unknown.

The donors were members of the roughly 120-subject validation cohort (separate from the roughly 670-subject first cohort). The germline gives CDR1 SGHDN, CDR2 FVKESK. There are 15 residues in the CDR3. With V trimmed by 3 bases and J by 9 bases, 9 bases remained unmatched. TCRdb keeps only in-frame clones here, not all; method: immunoSEQ multiplex PCR. The sample yields some 260,000 clones, approximately 84% seen once. The chain is built from TRBV14 and TRBJ2-1; 9 nucleotides align to TRBD2. Sequenced: PBMCs. The sequence was collected from a man between 18 and 29 years old in good health and CMV-seropositive. CDR3 protein: CASSQAISGSSEQFF. CDR3 DNA: TGTGCCAGCAGCCAGGCTATTAGCGGGAGCAGTGAGCAGTTCTTC. The full variable domain, with the rest looked up from reference TRBV14 and TRBJ2-1, is EAGVTQFPSHSVIEKGQTVTLRCDPISGHDNLYWYRRVMGKEIKFLLHFVKESKQDESGMPNNRFLAERTGGTYSTLKVQPAELEDSGVYFCASSQAISGSSEQFFGPGTRLTVL.